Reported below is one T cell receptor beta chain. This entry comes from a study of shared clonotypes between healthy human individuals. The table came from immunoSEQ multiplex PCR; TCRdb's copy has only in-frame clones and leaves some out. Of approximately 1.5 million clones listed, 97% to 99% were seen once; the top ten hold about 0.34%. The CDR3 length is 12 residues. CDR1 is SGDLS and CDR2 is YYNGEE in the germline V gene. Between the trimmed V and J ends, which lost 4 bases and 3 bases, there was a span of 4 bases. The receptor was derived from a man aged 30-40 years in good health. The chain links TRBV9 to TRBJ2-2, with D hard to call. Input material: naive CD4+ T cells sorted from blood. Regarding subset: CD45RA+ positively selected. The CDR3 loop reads CASSPDTGELFF. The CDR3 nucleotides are TGTGCCAGCAGCCCGGACACCGGGGAGCTGTTTTTT.